This T cell receptor (beta chain) was sequenced for a study of blood T cell repertoires in COVID-19. V gave up 5 bases and J gave up 8 bases, with 12 bases separating them. Germline CDR1 MNHEY, CDR2 SVGAGI. The CDR3 extends over 12 amino acids. TCRdb's table, derived via immunoSEQ multiplex PCR, lists solely in-frame clones and lacks some. The sample consists of around 150,000 clones, approximately 73% of them appearing once. The chain combines TRBV6-5 with TRBJ1-2; D gene ambiguous. Source material: peripheral blood. The clonotype was recovered from a woman of 80 years or more with acute or convalescent COVID-19. CDR3 in amino acids: CASSTLTEGYTF. The CDR3 region has the DNA TGTGCCAGCAGTACCCTGACGGAGGGCTACACCTTC.